A single sample is the source of the 32 T cell receptor beta chains below, sequenced in a study of metastatic and nonmetastatic thyroid tumors. TCRdb re-called clones from the PCR reads using MiXCR. Of under 35,000 clones in the sample, over 20% were seen once. Patients underwent thyroid surgery, and none had received any treatment before it. The sequencing input was blood. These receptors all stem from a female donor with papillary thyroid cancer or a benign thyroid nodule (not recorded which). Some clones in this sample may be carry-over from other donors' samples.

The chain couples TRBV5-1 to TRBJ1-1, with D tentatively TRBD1 (6 bases). Deletions cut 4 bases from V and 4 bases from J, with 14 bases between. From germline, CDR1 is SGHRS and CDR2 YFSETQ. The CDR3 extends over 14 amino acids. The DNA of the CDR3 is TGCGCCAGCAGCAAGGGTGGAGGGGGCACTGAAGCTTTCTTT. As protein: CASSKGGGGTEAFF. The full variable domain, rest sourced from reference TRBV5-1 and TRBJ1-1, is KAGVTQTPRYLIKTRGQQVTLSCSPISGHRSVSWYQQTPGQGLQFLFEYFSETQRNKGNFPGRFSGRQFSNSRSEMNVSTLELGDSALYLCASSKGGGGTEAFFGQGTRLTVV.

This chain joins TRBV6-1 and TRBJ1-2; 9 bases agree with TRBD1. V lost 5 bases, J lost 8 bases, and 12 bases stayed unmatched. CDR1 and CDR2 (germline): MNHNS, SASEGT. The CDR3 spans 15 residues. CDR3 residues: CASSTKPGQGRGYTF. In DNA form, the CDR3 reads TGTGCCAGCAGTACAAAACCGGGACAGGGTAGGGGCTACACCTTC.

This clone occurred a few times. This chain uses TRBV3-1 with TRBJ2-7, with 9 bases identical to TRBD2. This CDR3 region has 16 residues. CDR1 LGHDT and CDR2 YNNKEL come from the germline V gene (reference sequence). V trimming: 4 bases; J trimming: 7 bases; junction bases outside the gene matches: 14. CDR3 in amino acids: CASSPGLAPIGEEQYF. The CDR3 bases are TGTGCCAGCAGCCCGGGACTAGCCCCTATCGGGGAGGAGCAGTACTTC.

This clone has only a few counts. At one boundary the junction diverges from the germline segment, which might be a read error. The genes are TRBV6-1 and TRBJ2-6; tentative D call: TRBD2 (6 bases). CDR3 size: 17 residues. The V gene's germline CDR1 is MNHNS and CDR2 SASEGT. The CDR3, as DNA: TGTGCCAGCAGCACCATACAGGTGGGGGGTGGGGCCAACCTCCTGACTTTC. It codes for CASSTIQVGGGANLLTF.

The chain is built from TRBV20-1 and TRBJ2-3, with TRBD2 identical over 14 bases. This CDR3 contains 17 residues. Germline V gives CDR1 DFQATT, CDR2 SNEGSKA (reference sequence). V lost 8 bases, J lost 3 bases, and 13 bases stayed unmatched. DNA of the CDR3: TGCAGTACCCGGTGGGGGACTAGCGGGAGTAGGACAGATACGCAGTATTTT. Its translation is CSTRWGTSGSRTDTQYF.

This clone was detected many times. This chain connects TRBV20-1 to TRBJ2-3; possibly TRBD1 for D (6 bases). CDR3 length: 16 residues. Germline V gene lookup returns CDR1 DFQATT and CDR2 SNEGSKA (reference sequence). V was shortened by 7 bases and J by 0 bases, with 20 bases between the two germline ends. CDR3 bases: TGCAGTGACCTCGCCCCAGGGGATACTAGCACAGATACGCAGTATTTT. Encoded protein: CSDLAPGDTSTDTQYF.

The chain joins TRBV6-2 or TRBV6-3 to TRBJ2-2; TRBD1 matches 10 bases. This CDR3 has 15 residues. Germline-derived CDR1 and CDR2 are MNHEY and SVGEGT. The junction had 2 bases not matched to a gene; V was cut back by 5 bases and J by 2 bases. The CDR3 loop reads CASSRTGGNTGELFF. CDR3 coding DNA: TGTGCCAGCAGTCGGACAGGGGGAAACACCGGGGAGCTGTTTTTT.

This clone has just a few counts. The CDR3 does not end in the conserved phenylalanine or tryptophan, so this is likely a read error. The V gene is TRBV6-2 or TRBV6-3, the J gene TRBJ2-7; no definite D call. The CDR3 has 12 residues. Per germline, CDR1 MNHEY and CDR2 SVGEGT. The CDR3 protein is CVSSYPTPEQYL. For the CDR3, the DNA is TGTGTCAGCAGTTACCCCACGCCTGAGCAGTACTTA.

V and J are TRBV7-8 and TRBJ2-7; D ambiguous. CDR1 is SGHVS and CDR2 is FQNEAQ in the germline V gene. CDR3 length: 14 amino acids. V lost 1 base and J 5 bases, leaving 12 bases between the germline ends. The CDR3 DNA sequence: TGTGCCAGCAGCTTAGGAATACGTAACGACGAGCAGTACTTC. Its translation is CASSLGIRNDEQYF. The full variable domain, completed using reference TRBV7-8 and TRBJ2-7, is GAGVSQSPRYKVAKRGQDVALRCDPISGHVSLFWYQQALGQGPEFLTYFQNEAQLDKSGLPSDRFFAERPEGSVSTLKIQRTQQEDSAVYLCASSLGIRNDEQYFGPGTRLTVT.

V usage is TRBV20-1 and J usage is TRBJ2-1; TRBD2 matches at 8 bases. In germline, CDR1 is DFQATT, CDR2 SNEGSKA (reference sequence). The CDR3 contains 19 residues. Trimming took 1 base from V and 7 from J; bases not matched to a gene: 21. The CDR3 sequence is CSARGLKWFSGDRRNEQFF. CDR3 coding DNA: TGCAGTGCTAGAGGGTTAAAGTGGTTTAGCGGGGATCGCCGAAATGAGCAGTTCTTC.

This clone showed up just a few times. The chain uses TRBV10-3 and TRBJ2-3; D not certain. CDR3 length: 13 residues. The V end was cut by 7 bases, the J end by 12 bases, with 20 bases between. Per germline, CDR1 ENHRY and CDR2 SYGVKD. CDR3 amino acids: CAIKDPLADTQYF. The CDR3 nucleotides read TGTGCCATCAAGGACCCTCTGGCCGACACCCAGTATTTT.

This clone has ten or more counts. V gene TRBV4-3 combines with J gene TRBJ2-1; 7 positions agree with TRBD2. After removal of 0 bases from V and 2 bases from J, the junction contained 4 bases not matched to a gene. This CDR3 region has 16 residues. The germline CDR1 and CDR2 sequences are LGHNA and YSLEER. CDR3: CASSQDLAEAYNEQFF. CDR3 coding DNA: TGCGCCAGCAGCCAAGATCTAGCGGAGGCCTACAATGAGCAGTTCTTC.

In this sample, this clone turned up once. The rearrangement uses TRBV5-4 and TRBJ1-2; D ambiguous. The CDR3 extends over 13 amino acids. The ends were cut back, 2 bases at V and 8 bases at J, with 13 bases in the middle. CDR1 is SGHNT and CDR2 is YYREEE in the germline V gene (reference sequence). The CDR3 coding sequence is TGTGCCAGCAGCTTAAAAGGGCCTAGCGGCTACACCTTC. It translates to CASSLKGPSGYTF.

This clone was counted ten times or more. The chain couples TRBV20-1 to TRBJ2-1, with D perhaps matching TRBD2 (5 bases). The CDR3 length is 16 residues. V gave up 0 bases and J gave up 2 bases, with 14 bases separating them. From germline, CDR1 is DFQATT and CDR2 SNEGSKA (reference sequence). The DNA for the CDR3 is TGCAGTGCTAGAGATCACCGGAGGCCCACCTACAATGAGCAGTTCTTC. Its translation is CSARDHRRPTYNEQFF.

This chain connects TRBV20-1 to TRBJ2-5; D tentatively reads TRBD1 or TRBD2 (6 bases each). The germline V and J ends were trimmed by 6 bases and 0 bases, with 17 bases remaining between them. Germline V lookup: CDR1 DFQATT, CDR2 SNEGSKA (reference sequence). The CDR3 contains 15 residues. The CDR3 DNA sequence: TGCAGTGCAGAGGGGGGTTATGGGGACCAAGAGACCCAGTACTTC. It translates to CSAEGGYGDQETQYF.

This clone was counted ten times or more. This chain uses TRBV2 with TRBJ2-3; TRBD1 agrees at 8 bases. V lost 8 bases and J lost 3; bases outside the gene matches: 13. Germline V gene data show CDR1 as SNHLY and CDR2 as FYNNEI. This CDR3 has 16 amino acids. The CDR3 sequence: CASRAHGTGQTDTQYF. The DNA for the CDR3 is TGTGCCAGCCGAGCTCACGGGACAGGTCAAACAGATACGCAGTATTTT.

DNA of the CDR3: TGCAGTCTCGAGGGTTCTAGCGGGGATTACCGAAATGAGCAGTTCTTC. Its translation: CSLEGSSGDYRNEQFF. The rearrangement joins TRBV20-1 to TRBJ2-1; 9 nucleotides match TRBD2. The J segment lost 7 bases and the V segment lost 8 bases, leaving 18 bases of the junction unmatched. This CDR3 is 16 amino acids long. Germline values: CDR1 DFQATT, CDR2 SNEGSKA (reference sequence).

The chain uses TRBV12-3 or TRBV12-4 and TRBJ2-7; a weak D match, TRBD1 (6 bases). V dropped 6 bases and J dropped 2 bases, with 17 bases sitting between them. The length of the CDR3 is 15 residues. This CDR3 is CASSVIGQHPYEQYF. In DNA form, the CDR3 reads TGTGCCAGCAGCGTCATAGGACAGCACCCCTACGAGCAGTACTTC.

The rearrangement joins TRBV19 to TRBJ2-7, with D perhaps TRBD1 (5 bases). V was trimmed by 4 bases and J by 2 bases, leaving 15 bases between them. CDR1 is LNHDA and CDR2 is SQIVND in the germline V gene (reference sequence). The CDR3 covers 15 residues. The CDR3 sequence: CASSTKGYLPYEQYF. CDR3 in DNA: TGTGCCAGTAGTACCAAGGGGTACCTCCCCTACGAGCAGTACTTC.

This clone was observed a few times. The rearrangement uses TRBV19 and TRBJ2-6, with no clear D. The V gene lost 7 bases and the J gene lost 2 bases, with 12 bases spanning the gap. The CDR3 is 15 amino acids. Germline CDR1 and CDR2: LNHDA and SQIVND (reference sequence). CDR3 in amino acids: CASIPQAPGANVLTF. The CDR3 bases are TGTGCCAGTATTCCCCAGGCGCCTGGGGCCAACGTCCTGACTTTC.

This clone appeared a few times. The junction departs from germline at one end; a sequencing error may be responsible. The chain couples TRBV6-1 to TRBJ2-7, with D perhaps TRBD1 or TRBD2 (5 bases each). This CDR3 spans 17 amino acids. Germline V gene sequence: CDR1 MNHNS, CDR2 SASEGT. CDR3 sequence reads: CASSEGWGGSTNYDQYF. The CDR3 region has the DNA TGTGCCAGCAGTGAGGGCTGGGGCGGGTCCACTAACTACGATCAGTACTTC.

The chain couples TRBV5-1 to TRBJ1-1; 7 bases agree with TRBD1. Germline CDR1 SGHRS, CDR2 YFSETQ. Trimming took 4 bases from V and 0 from J; bases not matched to a gene: 3. CDR3 length: 14 amino acids. CDR3 nucleotide sequence: TGCGCCAGCAGCCTGACAGGGATGAACACTGAAGCTTTCTTT. Protein: CASSLTGMNTEAFF.

This clone showed up many times. The chain combines TRBV5-6 with TRBJ2-3, with a tentative D call TRBD2 (5 bases). Germline-derived CDR1 and CDR2 are SGHDT and YYEEEE. V dropped 4 bases and J dropped 5 bases, with 17 bases sitting between them. This CDR3 contains 15 residues. CDR3 residues: CASSRSGLGEDTQYF. The DNA of the CDR3 is TGTGCCAGCAGCCGGAGCGGACTTGGGGAAGATACGCAGTATTTT. The full variable domain, in which reference TRBV5-6 and TRBJ2-3 provide the parts outside the CDR3, is DAGVTQSPTHLIKTRGQQVTLRCSPKSGHDTVSWYQQALGQGPQFIFQYYEEEERQRGNFPDRFSGHQFPNYSSELNVNALLLGDSALYLCASSRSGLGEDTQYFGPGTRLTVL.

This clone occurred many times. V gene TRBV4-1 combines with J gene TRBJ2-5; D perhaps matches TRBD1 (6 bases). Germline CDR1 and CDR2: MGHRA and YSYEKL. CDR3 size: 14 residues. V lost 1 base, J lost 1 base, and 7 bases lay in between. CDR3 region: CASSQGGPQETQYF. CDR3 bases: TGCGCCAGCAGCCAAGGGGGGCCCCAAGAGACCCAGTACTTC.

Remarks on this clone: One junction end disagrees with the germline gene, perhaps due to a read error. V is TRBV5-6 and J is TRBJ2-1, with TRBD2 matching over 9 bases. Germline CDR1 reads SGHDT; CDR2 reads YYEEEE. This CDR3 has 15 amino acids. DNA for the CDR3: TGCTCCAGCAGCTTGGTTAGCGGGAGTCTCAATGAGCAGTTCTTC. Protein: CSSSLVSGSLNEQFF.

CDR3 loop: CASIGQSYEQYF. The CDR3 nucleotides read TGTGCCAGCATTGGACAGAGCTACGAGCAGTACTTC. The chain carries TRBV7-9 and TRBJ2-7, with D possibly matching TRBD1 (6 bases). CDR1 SEHNR and CDR2 FQNEAQ come from the germline V gene (reference sequence). The CDR3 is 12 residues long. The V end was cut by 7 bases, the J end by 3 bases, with 10 bases between. The complete variable domain, with remaining parts taken from reference TRBV7-9 and TRBJ2-7, reads DTGVSQNPRHKITKRGQNVTFRCDPISEHNRLYWYRQTLGQGPEFLTYFQNEAQLEKSRLLSDRFSAERPKGSFSTLEIQRTEQGDSAMYLCASIGQSYEQYFGPGTRLTVT.

The rearrangement uses TRBV20-1 and TRBJ2-7; 7 bases agree with TRBD2. With 1 base clipped from V and 5 bases from J, the junction kept 14 bases outside the gene matches. The V gene's germline CDR1 is DFQATT and CDR2 SNEGSKA (reference sequence). CDR3 length: 16 residues. The CDR3 DNA is TGCAGTGCTAGAGGATGGGGGAGGGCCTCCTCTGACGAGCAGTACTTC. This encodes CSARGWGRASSDEQYF.

This clone was seen many times. The chain employs TRBV20-1 and TRBJ2-7; D unresolved. Germline lookup yields CDR1 DFQATT and CDR2 SNEGSKA (reference sequence). The V and J ends lost 0 bases and 0 bases respectively, with 12 bases between them. The CDR3 totals 15 residues. For the CDR3, the DNA is TGCAGTGCTAGAGACACGAGGACGGTCTCCTACGAGCAGTACTTC. Protein product: CSARDTRTVSYEQYF.

This clone was counted ten times or more. V and J are TRBV10-3 and TRBJ2-5; 7 bases line up with TRBD2. The CDR3 spans 13 residues. From germline, CDR1 is ENHRY and CDR2 SYGVKD. J was trimmed by 4 bases and V by 7 bases; bases with no gene match: 6. CDR3 nucleotides: TGTGCCATCAAGGCGGGAGTGGGAGAGACCCAGTACTTC. As protein: CAIKAGVGETQYF.

The chain uses TRBV10-1 and TRBJ2-7, with D maybe TRBD1 (6 bases). This CDR3 is 13 amino acids long. Germline V CDR1 and CDR2: WNHNN, SYGVQD (reference sequence). V gave up 7 bases and J gave up 5 bases, with 15 bases separating them. CDR3 nucleotides: TGCGCCAGCATCGACCGGACAGTCAACGAGCAGTACTTC. It translates to CASIDRTVNEQYF.

With regard to this clone: At one end the junction does not follow the germline gene, possibly because of a read error. The chain is built from TRBV30 and TRBJ2-2, with D possibly being TRBD1 (5 bases). CDR3 length equals 15 residues. Germline V gives CDR1 GTSNPN, CDR2 SVGIG (reference sequence). The CDR3 sequence: CVWSVRRGSGGELFF. In DNA, the CDR3 is TGTGTCTGGAGTGTACGAAGGGGAAGTGGCGGGGAGCTGTTTTTT.

Concerning this clone itself: One end of the junction does not line up with germline, which may come from a read error. V and J are TRBV5-8 and TRBJ2-7; 7 nucleotides match TRBD1. The CDR3 has 13 amino acids. CDR1 is SGHTS and CDR2 is YDEGEE in the germline V gene. The CDR3 DNA reads as TGTGCCGGCAGCTACAGGGGTGCGGACGAGCATTACTTC. Amino acids: CAGSYRGADEHYF.